This TCR beta chain comes out of a study of human T cells and chemical hapten exposure. Whole-study context: DPC 0.01% went on the upper back by patch test, with reading at 6 days.

This clonotype has a count of ten or more. Time point specified: pre-sensitization, week 0. Treatment indicated: therapeutic diphenylcyclopropenone sensitization with weekly scalp DPC. The CDR3 has 15 residues. The V end lost 6 bases, the J end lost 4 bases, and 16 bases lay between the germline ends. CDR1 ENHRY and CDR2 SYGVKD come from the germline V gene. TCRdb processed the RACE reads anew with MiXCR; each CDR3 protein has one entry. The table has more than 250,000 distinct CDR3 sequences, approximately 7.5% seen once. The sequenced sample was whole blood, obtained in connection with sensitization to the hapten diphenylcyclopropenone (DPC). The sequence was obtained from a man aged 18 to 29 with alopecia areata. Some clones in this sample may be carry-over from other donors' samples. This sequence joins TRBV10-3 and TRBJ1-3; unclear D gene. The chain's CDR3 is CAIRRPGASGNTIYF. CDR3 in DNA: TGTGCCATCAGACGGCCCGGAGCCTCCGGAAACACCATATATTTT.